This record looks at one T cell receptor beta chain sequence and its context. Its antigen is as yet unknown. At one boundary the junction diverges from the germline segment, which might be a read error. Repertoires were generated with immunoSEQ multiplex PCR, while TCRdb's copy carries only in-frame clones and drops some. Found here are 6,000 or so clones, around 83% of them singletons; the top ten hold 6.5% to 8%. This specimen comes from a study of brain metastases from non-small cell lung cancer. Study results and limitations: T-cell infiltration was lower in brain metastases than primaries (P < 0.001). Compared with their matched primary tumors, roughly two thirds of brain metastases showed expanded T-cell clones. Metastases had sparse T cells but largely shared repertoires with primaries.

Sample: primary lung tumor tissue. This clonotype originated in a donor older than 35 with non-small cell lung cancer.

The CDR3 nucleotides read TGTGCCTGGAGTGAGGGGAGGGGTGGTCAGTATTTC. Encoded protein: CAWSEGRGGQYF. The chain combines TRBV30 with TRBJ2-4, with 7 nucleotides matching TRBD2. The germline gives CDR1 GTSNPN, CDR2 SVGIG (reference sequence). The CDR3 is made up of 12 amino acids. Supplemented by reference TRBV30 and TRBJ2-4, the full variable domain reads SQTIHQWPATLVQPVGSPLSLECTVEGTSNPNLYWYRQAAGRGLQLLFYSVGIGQISSEVPQNLSASRPQDRQFILSSKKLLLSDSGFYLCAWSEGRGGQYFGAGTRLSVL.